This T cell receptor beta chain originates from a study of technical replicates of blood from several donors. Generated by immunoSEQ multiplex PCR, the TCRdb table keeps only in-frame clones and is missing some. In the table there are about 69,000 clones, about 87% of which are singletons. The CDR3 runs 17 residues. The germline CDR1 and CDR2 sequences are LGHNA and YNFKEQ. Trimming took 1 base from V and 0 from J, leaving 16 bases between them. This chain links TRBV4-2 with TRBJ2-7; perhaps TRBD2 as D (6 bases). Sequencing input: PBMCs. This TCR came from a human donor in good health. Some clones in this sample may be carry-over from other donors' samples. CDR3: CASSQVDYGEDSYEQYF. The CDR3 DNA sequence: TGTGCCAGCAGCCAAGTCGACTACGGGGAGGACTCCTACGAGCAGTACTTC.